The 15 T cell receptor beta chains below come from one sample, sequenced in a study of T-cell memory formation after mild COVID-19. TCRdb ran MiXCR on the 5' RACE reads and lists one entry per CDR3 protein. The profile shows roughly 600,000 distinct CDR3 sequences, 18% of them singletons. The sample was PBMCs or a T cell subset sorted from them (not recorded which). These receptor sequences come from an adult woman who had mild COVID-19 (a few samples of this study predate the infection). Cell type and time point are not known.

This clonotype occurred a few times. This chain connects TRBV27 to TRBJ2-2, with TRBD1 identical over 7 bases. V gave up 6 bases and J gave up 0 bases; unmatched junction bases: 7. The V gene's germline CDR1 is MNHEY and CDR2 SMNVEV (reference sequence). The CDR3 runs 16 residues. CDR3 residues: CASRKGQTANTGELFF. In DNA, the CDR3 is TGTGCCAGCAGGAAGGGACAGACTGCGAACACCGGGGAGCTGTTTTTT.

This clonotype came up a few times. The rearrangement links TRBV5-1 to TRBJ2-1; a possible D gene is TRBD2 (5 bases). Germline CDR1 SGHRS, CDR2 YFSETQ. This CDR3 spans 13 amino acids. Trimming removed 3 bases at V and 5 bases at J, with 9 bases between. The CDR3 DNA is TGCGCCAGCAGCTACTCCGGGAACAATGAGCAGTTCTTC. It translates to CASSYSGNNEQFF.

This clonotype was picked up a small number of times. The chain is built from TRBV18 and TRBJ1-1; the match to TRBD1 covers 7 bases. The J segment lost 6 bases and the V segment lost 1 base, leaving 17 bases of the junction unmatched. This CDR3 contains 18 residues. CDR1 KGHSH and CDR2 LQKENI come from the germline V gene. CDR3: CASSPLPQGGLGFAEAFF. As DNA, the CDR3 is TGTGCCAGCTCACCACTTCCCCAAGGGGGCCTTGGGTTTGCTGAAGCTTTCTTT.

This sequence joins TRBV6-2 or TRBV6-3 and TRBJ2-1, with 10 bases lining up with TRBD2. The CDR3 length is 13 residues. After removal of 6 bases from V and 12 bases from J, the junction contained 8 bases not matched to a gene. Germline loops: CDR1 MNHEY, CDR2 SVGEGT. The CDR3: CASSSYLAGGQFF. Here the CDR3 DNA reads TGTGCCAGCAGCTCCTACTTAGCGGGAGGGCAGTTCTTC.

The chain employs TRBV10-3 and TRBJ2-7; 7 bases line up with TRBD1. The CDR3 totals 14 residues. The germline V gene has CDR1 ENHRY and CDR2 SYGVKD. J gave up 4 bases and V 6 bases, and 9 bases lay outside the gene matches. The CDR3 nucleotides are TGTGCCATCAGCATAGGGGGCCAGTTGTACGAGCAGTACTTC. Amino acid sequence: CAISIGGQLYEQYF.

This clonotype was detected once. V is TRBV6-5 and J is TRBJ1-5; D is unclear. The CDR3 covers 14 residues. V was clipped by 4 bases and J by 0 bases, with 7 bases between them. Germline CDR1 and CDR2: MNHEY and SVGAGI. The CDR3 loop is CASSLRASNQPQHF. The CDR3 DNA sequence: TGTGCCAGCAGTTTGCGTGCTAGCAATCAGCCCCAGCATTTT.

This clonotype has just a few counts. The CDR3 protein is CASSLDWNNEQFF. In DNA form, the CDR3 reads TGTGCCAGCAGCCTGGACTGGAACAATGAGCAGTTCTTC. The chain employs TRBV7-9 and TRBJ2-1, with D maybe TRBD2 (5 bases). This CDR3 contains 13 residues. V was shortened by 5 bases and J by 5 bases, with 10 bases between the two germline ends. Germline CDR1 SEHNR, CDR2 FQNEAQ (reference sequence).

This clonotype was seen a single time. The V and J genes are TRBV7-9 and TRBJ2-1; TRBD2 aligns across 13 bases. Germline lookup yields CDR1 SEHNR and CDR2 FQNEAQ (reference sequence). V shed 8 bases, J shed 1 base, and the junction held 14 bases outside the gene matches. The CDR3 consists of 19 residues. The CDR3, as DNA: TGTGCCAGCTCCGTGTCCGGGACTAGCGGGAAGGGGTCCTACAATGAGCAGTTCTTC. Its protein is CASSVSGTSGKGSYNEQFF.

This clonotype was seen a few times. The chain joins TRBV29-1 to TRBJ1-5; D call uncertain. There are 13 residues in the CDR3. Germline V gene lookup returns CDR1 SQVTM and CDR2 ANQGSEA. V dropped 0 bases and J dropped 0 bases, with 3 bases sitting between them. DNA of the CDR3: TGCAGCGTTGAAGAGAATAGCAATCAGCCCCAGCATTTT. Translating gives CSVEENSNQPQHF.

The rearrangement uses TRBV27 and TRBJ1-5; 8 bases are a match to TRBD1. This CDR3 is built from 14 residues. Trimming cost V 5 bases and J 6 bases; bases outside gene matches: 6. Germline V CDR1 and CDR2: MNHEY, SMNVEV (reference sequence). CDR3 coding DNA: TGTGCCAGCAGTCCACGGACAGGGTCTCAGCCCCAGCATTTT. This sequence encodes CASSPRTGSQPQHF.

This clonotype came up a few times. The chain is built from TRBV6-2 or TRBV6-3 and TRBJ2-7; D might be TRBD1 (6 bases). Germline V lookup: CDR1 MNHEY, CDR2 SVGEGT. V was cut by 9 bases and J by 2 bases, with 8 bases left in between. The CDR3 has 11 residues. The CDR3 sequence is CARQGTYEQYF. Here the CDR3 DNA reads TGTGCCAGACAGGGAACCTACGAGCAGTACTTC.

This chain uses TRBV6-1 with TRBJ1-2; 9 nucleotides agree with TRBD1. The CDR3 loop spans 15 amino acids. The ends lost 8 bases at V and 6 bases at J; junction bases unmatched: 13. Germline CDR1 and CDR2: MNHNS and SASEGT. This chain's CDR3 is CASEPPGQGFNGYTF. In DNA, the CDR3 is TGTGCCAGCGAACCGCCAGGACAGGGGTTCAATGGCTACACCTTC.

This sequence joins TRBV15 and TRBJ1-3; TRBD1 matches at 7 bases. With 1 base clipped from V and 3 bases from J, the junction kept 6 bases outside the gene matches. CDR3 length: 16 residues. Per the germline V gene, CDR1 is LNHNV and CDR2 is YYDKDF (reference sequence). CDR3 nucleotides: TGTGCCACCAGCAGAGTACCAGGGGGTTTTGGAAACACCATATATTTT. Translation: CATSRVPGGFGNTIYF.

This clonotype was observed a handful of times. The chain combines TRBV14 with TRBJ2-5, with TRBD1 matching 8 bases. The length of the CDR3 is 13 residues. J was trimmed by 3 bases and V by 4 bases; bases with no gene match: 1. CDR1 is SGHDN, CDR2 FVKESK, per germline. The CDR3 region is CASSPQGEETQYF. CDR3 DNA sequence: TGTGCCAGCAGCCCACAGGGGGAAGAGACCCAGTACTTC.

The V gene is TRBV5-1, the J gene TRBJ1-1; D unresolved. Germline CDR1 reads SGHRS; CDR2 reads YFSETQ. The CDR3 is made up of 14 amino acids. Trimming shortened V by 1 base and J by 0 bases, and 7 bases separated the two germline ends. CDR3 sequence: CASSLREMNTEAFF. CDR3 bases: TGCGCCAGCAGCTTGAGGGAAATGAACACTGAAGCTTTCTTT. The variable domain in full, with the rest retrieved from reference TRBV5-1 and TRBJ1-1, is KAGVTQTPRYLIKTRGQQVTLSCSPISGHRSVSWYQQTPGQGLQFLFEYFSETQRNKGNFPGRFSGRQFSNSRSEMNVSTLELGDSALYLCASSLREMNTEAFFGQGTRLTVV.